These 21 T cell receptor beta chains share one sample of origin, sequenced in a study of OX40 agonist ivuxolimab in advanced cancers. Only in-frame clones appear in the TCRdb table, and some are missing; sequencing was by immunoSEQ multiplex PCR. The sample has approximately 41,000 clones, around nine tenths seen once. The sequencing here drew on CD4+ or CD8+ T cells sorted from blood, taken in a trial of the OX40 agonist ivuxolimab. The origin of the receptors is an adult with an advanced solid tumor such as melanoma, head and neck, liver or kidney cancer.

V is TRBV5-1 and J is TRBJ2-2; D not certain. V was cut by 0 bases and J by 5 bases, with 14 bases left in between. The CDR3 has 16 amino acids. CDR1 is SGHRS and CDR2 is YFSETQ in the germline V gene. CDR3 nucleotide sequence: TGCGCCAGCAGCTTGGGACTCGGCGCCGGTACCGGGGAGCTGTTTTTT. It translates to CASSLGLGAGTGELFF.

V and J are TRBV7-3 and TRBJ1-1; 10 bases are shared with TRBD1. Germline-derived CDR1 and CDR2 are SGHTA and FQGTGA. CDR3 length equals 14 residues. The V segment lost 4 bases and the J segment 5 bases; nucleotides outside the gene matches: 4. The CDR3 nucleotides read TGTGCCAGCAGCTCGGGACAGGGGAGGACTGAAGCTTTCTTT. This codes for CASSSGQGRTEAFF.

The chain recombines TRBV7-2 with TRBJ2-3; TRBD2 might be the D (7 bases). V lost 0 bases and J 4 bases, leaving 11 bases between the germline ends. This CDR3 is 15 amino acids long. Germline CDR1 and CDR2: SGHTA and FQGNSA. CDR3 coding DNA: TGTGCCAGCAGCTTAGCGGGGGGGCAACCAGATACGCAGTATTTT. Translated, it gives CASSLAGGQPDTQYF.

Remarks on this clone: No DNA is shown, since the ends of the CDR3 on it are uncertain; the CDR3 is the one TCRdb lists. The chain combines TRBV6-1 with TRBJ1-6. The CDR3 contains 15 residues when both ends are counted. Germline V gives CDR1 MNHNS, CDR2 SASEGT. CDR3 loop: CAISTSGDADSPLHF.

This chain joins TRBV15 and TRBJ2-5, with 8 bases aligning to TRBD2. Germline lookup yields CDR1 LNHNV and CDR2 YYDKDF (reference sequence). V dropped 1 base and J dropped 6; count of bases not matched to a gene: 13. The CDR3 consists of 17 residues. CDR3 in DNA: TGTGCCACCAGCAGAGGTGGCGGGAGACCGGGGGGGAAGACCCAGTACTTC. This sequence encodes CATSRGGGRPGGKTQYF.

The rearrangement uses TRBV7-9 and TRBJ2-3, with D hard to call. V dropped 5 bases and J dropped 6 bases, with 6 bases sitting between them. This CDR3 is 11 amino acids long. Germline CDR1 is SEHNR and CDR2 is FQNEAQ (reference sequence). The CDR3 sequence is CASSPLDTQYF. The DNA of the CDR3 is TGTGCCAGCAGCCCGCTTGATACGCAGTATTTT.

This clone was found once. This chain uses TRBV25-1 with TRBJ1-4, with D hard to call. This CDR3 contains 13 residues. The germline V gene has CDR1 MGHDK and CDR2 SYGVNS. Between the trimmed V and J ends, which lost 4 bases and 7 bases, there was a span of 10 bases. This CDR3 reads CASSAEYIEKLFF. CDR3 bases: TGTGCCAGCAGTGCAGAGTATATTGAAAAACTGTTTTTT. Drawing the rest from reference TRBV25-1 and TRBJ1-4, the complete variable domain is EADIYQTPRYLVIGTGKKITLECSQTMGHDKMYWYQQDPGMELHLIHYSYGVNSTEKGDLSSESTVSRIRTEHFPLTLESARPSHTSQYLCASSAEYIEKLFFGSGTQLSVL.

This chain uses TRBV10-2 with TRBJ2-4, with TRBD1 matching 11 bases. V lost 7 bases, J lost 9 bases, and 5 bases stayed unmatched. Germline loops: CDR1 WSHSY, CDR2 SAAADI. The length of the CDR3 is 13 residues. Here the CDR3 reads CASTRTGGGIQYF. CDR3 in DNA: TGCGCCAGCACCAGGACAGGGGGCGGCATTCAGTACTTC.

V usage is TRBV7-3 and J usage is TRBJ2-5; D tentatively reads TRBD1 or TRBD2 (5 bases each). Per the germline V gene, CDR1 is SGHTA and CDR2 is FQGTGA. Trimming left V 5 bases short and J 0 bases short, with 10 bases between. This CDR3 region has 14 residues. As DNA, the CDR3 is TGTGCCAGCAGCAAGGGGACGGACCAAGAGACCCAGTACTTC. Protein: CASSKGTDQETQYF.

In nucleotides, the CDR3 is TGTGCCAGCAATCCGGGACTAGCGGGTTACAATGAGCAGTTCTTC. This gives the protein CASNPGLAGYNEQFF. This rearrangement joins TRBV2 to TRBJ2-1; 12 positions match TRBD2. The germline CDR1 and CDR2 sequences are SNHLY and FYNNEI. V dropped 7 bases and J dropped 4; count of bases not matched to a gene: 5. The CDR3 is made up of 15 amino acids.

This chain connects TRBV11-2 to TRBJ2-1, with TRBD2 matching 9 bases. The CDR3 extends over 14 amino acids. The V gene's germline CDR1 is SGHAT and CDR2 FQNNGV. V was clipped by 4 bases and J by 4 bases; unmatched bases: 2. The CDR3 nucleotides are TGTGCCAGCAGCTCAGCGGGGGGATACAATGAGCAGTTCTTC. Encoded protein: CASSSAGGYNEQFF.

The CDR3 here is CAWRGFGPEAFF. Here the CDR3 DNA reads TGTGCCTGGAGGGGGTTCGGGCCTGAAGCTTTCTTT. This sequence joins TRBV30 and TRBJ1-1; D unclear. Trimming removed 3 bases at V and 6 bases at J, with 11 bases between. The CDR3 is made up of 12 amino acids. CDR1 is GTSNPN and CDR2 is SVGIG in the germline V gene (reference sequence).

The rearrangement joins TRBV28 to TRBJ2-7; 7 nucleotides match TRBD2. Germline V CDR1 and CDR2: MDHEN, SYDVKM. Unmatched junction bases numbered 2, after V lost 4 bases and J lost 2 bases. This CDR3 region has 13 residues. The CDR3 coding sequence is TGTGCCAGCAGTTGGGGGGGGGCCTACGAGCAGTACTTC. Translated, it gives CASSWGGAYEQYF. Looking up the rest from reference TRBV28 and TRBJ2-7 gives the full variable domain: DVKVTQSSRYLVKRTGEKVFLECVQDMDHENMFWYRQDPGLGLRLIYFSYDVKMKEKGDIPEGYSVSREKKERFSLILESASTNQTSMYLCASSWGGAYEQYFGPGTRLTVT.

The rearrangement joins TRBV6-6 to TRBJ1-2; D gene unclear. Germline values: CDR1 MNHNY, CDR2 SVGAGI (reference sequence). The CDR3 runs to 15 residues. Trimming removed 3 bases from V and 1 base from J, with 12 bases in between. The CDR3 spells CASSYSLGDNYGYTF. The CDR3 region has the DNA TGTGCCAGCAGTTATAGTCTCGGGGATAACTATGGCTACACCTTC.

The chain links TRBV6-6 to TRBJ2-7, with TRBD1 as a possible D gene (6 bases). CDR1 and CDR2 (germline): MNHNY, SVGAGI (reference sequence). The CDR3 has 12 amino acids. With 5 bases removed from V and 5 bases from J, the gap between germline ends came to 10 bases. The CDR3 bases are TGTGCCAGCAGTAAGGGGGTAAACGAGCAGTACTTC. Amino acid sequence: CASSKGVNEQYF.

V usage is TRBV27 and J usage is TRBJ2-1, with 14 bases that match TRBD2. Losses at the gene ends were 6 bases for V and 4 bases for J; bases not matched to a gene: 11. Germline V gene data show CDR1 as MNHEY and CDR2 as SMNVEV (reference sequence). This CDR3 comprises 18 residues. CDR3 DNA: TGTGCCAGCAGGACCCTGACTAGCGGGAGGGCCGATTACAATGAGCAGTTCTTC. Its protein is CASRTLTSGRADYNEQFF.

The V call is TRBV15, the J call TRBJ2-3; 11 bases are a match to TRBD2. Germline V gene data show CDR1 as LNHNV and CDR2 as YYDKDF (reference sequence). The CDR3 extends over 16 amino acids. Losses at the gene ends were 5 bases for V and 2 bases for J; bases not matched to a gene: 6. In DNA form, the CDR3 reads TGTGCCACCAGCCCTGGGACTAGCGGATTCACAGATACGCAGTATTTT. Amino acid sequence: CATSPGTSGFTDTQYF.

The rearrangement uses TRBV19 and TRBJ2-3, with a tentative D call TRBD1 (5 bases). Germline V lookup: CDR1 LNHDA, CDR2 SQIVND (reference sequence). The V end was cut by 5 bases, the J end by 0 bases, with 15 bases between. CDR3 length: 16 residues. This CDR3 is CASSFRAPTSTDTQYF. CDR3 in DNA: TGTGCCAGTAGTTTCAGGGCTCCCACTAGCACAGATACGCAGTATTTT.

The chain joins TRBV5-1 to TRBJ2-3; no definite D call. Germline-derived CDR1 and CDR2 are SGHRS and YFSETQ. V lost 2 bases and J 2 bases, leaving 9 bases between the germline ends. The CDR3 is made up of 14 amino acids. The CDR3 region has the DNA TGCGCCAGCAGCTTTTCCCAGAACACAGATACGCAGTATTTT. Translation gives CASSFSQNTDTQYF.

There are a few counts of this clone. The chain uses TRBV10-1 and TRBJ1-3, with D uncertain. The V and J ends lost 4 bases and 8 bases respectively, with 9 bases between them. The CDR3 extends over 12 amino acids. In germline, CDR1 is WNHNN, CDR2 SYGVQD (reference sequence). CDR3 residues: CASSVGKDTIYF. The CDR3, as DNA: TGCGCCAGCAGTGTTGGGAAAGACACCATATATTTT.

This clone was seen once. Written as DNA, the CDR3 is TGTGCCAGCAGTGATCCGGGGTCTAAGGCCCAGTACTTC. Protein: CASSDPGSKAQYF. This chain connects TRBV25-1 to TRBJ2-5; perhaps TRBD2 as D (5 bases). The CDR3 totals 13 residues. Deletions cut 3 bases from V and 9 bases from J, with 14 bases between. The germline V gene has CDR1 MGHDK and CDR2 SYGVNS.